A single sample gave rise to the 25 T cell receptor beta chains below, sequenced in a study of blood T cell repertoires in COVID-19. The method was immunoSEQ multiplex PCR; TCRdb's version includes in-frame clones alone and lacks a portion of them. The sample carries more than 110,000 clones, around 89% recorded once. The specimen was peripheral blood. Receptor source: a man aged 60-69 years with active or convalescent COVID-19.

This clone appeared a few times. This chain joins TRBV15 and TRBJ2-5; 11 bases are a match to TRBD2. V lost 4 bases, J lost 5 bases, and 6 bases stayed unmatched. The CDR3 is 15 residues long. The germline CDR1 and CDR2 sequences are LNHNV and YYDKDF (reference sequence). The CDR3 region is CATSIPSGRRETQYF. CDR3 DNA: TGTGCCACCAGCATCCCTAGCGGGAGGCGGGAGACCCAGTACTTC.

V usage is TRBV11-2 and J usage is TRBJ2-1; D is possibly TRBD1 (7 bases). CDR1 and CDR2 (germline): SGHAT, FQNNGV. V was shortened by 2 bases and J by 2 bases, with 19 bases between the two germline ends. The CDR3 consists of 18 residues. The CDR3 nucleotides are TGTGCCAGCAGCTTAAGGGGTGGGCGGGACAGCACCTACAATGAGCAGTTCTTC. It specifies CASSLRGGRDSTYNEQFF.

This clone has a handful of counts. The genes are TRBV7-9 and TRBJ2-1; TRBD2 aligns across 7 bases. V was pared by 1 base and J by 5 bases, with 5 bases of the junction left unmatched. Per the germline V gene, CDR1 is SEHNR and CDR2 is FQNEAQ (reference sequence). The CDR3 is 15 amino acids. The CDR3 nucleotides are TGTGCCAGCAGCTTAGAGGCTAGCGGTCACAATGAGCAGTTCTTC. The encoded protein is CASSLEASGHNEQFF.

The chain uses TRBV6-5 and TRBJ1-2; a possible D gene is TRBD1 (6 bases). The length of the CDR3 is 12 residues. Germline V gene data show CDR1 as MNHEY and CDR2 as SVGAGI. V lost 2 bases, J lost 6 bases, and 7 bases lay in between. CDR3 coding DNA: TGTGCCAGCAGTTACGAGGGGGATGGCTACACCTTC. Protein sequence: CASSYEGDGYTF.

The chain is built from TRBV4-2 and TRBJ2-5, with 11 bases aligning to TRBD2. From germline, CDR1 is LGHNA and CDR2 YNFKEQ. This CDR3 is 17 amino acids long. V lost 1 base, J lost 2 bases, and 6 bases stayed unmatched. The CDR3: CASSQGYSGGAQETQYF. The DNA of the CDR3 is TGTGCCAGCAGCCAAGGGTATAGCGGGGGGGCTCAAGAGACCCAGTACTTC.

The J gene is TRBJ2-3, the V gene TRBV5-1, with TRBD2 as a possible D gene (6 bases). CDR1 SGHRS and CDR2 YFSETQ come from the germline V gene. V lost 0 bases and J 2 bases, leaving 10 bases between the germline ends. This CDR3 comprises 15 residues. CDR3 nucleotides: TGCGCCAGCAGCTTGGCACTGGGACTCACAGATACGCAGTATTTT. Its translation: CASSLALGLTDTQYF.

J is TRBJ2-3 and V is TRBV7-2, with TRBD2 identical over 8 bases. The J segment lost 0 bases and the V segment lost 5 bases, leaving 10 bases of the junction unmatched. In germline, CDR1 is SGHTA, CDR2 FQGNSA. The CDR3 runs to 17 residues. This CDR3 reads CASSLRTSISSTDTQYF. DNA of the CDR3: TGTGCCAGCAGCCTCAGGACTAGCATTTCTAGCACAGATACGCAGTATTTT.

This chain uses TRBV7-2 with TRBJ1-5; 8 bases align to TRBD1. The trim removed 1 base at V and 6 bases at J, leaving 5 bases unmatched. Per germline, CDR1 SGHTA and CDR2 FQGNSA. This CDR3 has 15 residues. CDR3 protein: CASSLGSGGSQPQHF. CDR3 bases: TGTGCCAGCAGCTTAGGGTCAGGGGGCTCTCAGCCCCAGCATTTT.

The chain links TRBV4-3 to TRBJ2-7, with 7 bases identical to TRBD1. This CDR3 region has 16 residues. Germline V lookup: CDR1 LGHNA, CDR2 YSLEER. V lost 4 bases to trimming and J lost 7 bases; unmatched junction nucleotides: 16. CDR3 in amino acids: CASSRTRGQFVNEQYF. CDR3 nucleotide sequence: TGCGCCAGCAGCCGAACGAGGGGACAGTTTGTGAATGAGCAGTACTTC.

V and J are TRBV5-6 and TRBJ2-2; D is unclear. Trimming shortened V by 5 bases and J by 4 bases, and 15 bases separated the two germline ends. Germline V gives CDR1 SGHDT, CDR2 YYEEEE. There are 15 residues in the CDR3. CDR3 nucleotides: TGTGCCAGCAGATTTTCCCCGGTAGTCACCGGGGAGCTGTTTTTT. It yields the protein CASRFSPVVTGELFF.

The rearrangement joins TRBV5-1 to TRBJ2-7, with 8 bases matching TRBD2. V shed 0 bases and J 5 bases; nucleotides not matched to a gene: 4. The CDR3 has 14 residues. CDR1 and CDR2 (germline): SGHRS, YFSETQ. The CDR3 bases are TGCGCCAGCAGCTTGGGACTAGCGATGAACGAGCAGTACTTC. It codes for CASSLGLAMNEQYF.

The chain combines TRBV7-2 with TRBJ2-5, with D hard to call. The CDR3 sequence is 13 residues long. V lost 1 base and J 3 bases, leaving 6 bases between the germline ends. Germline V gene data show CDR1 as SGHTA and CDR2 as FQGNSA. The CDR3 nucleotides read TGTGCCAGCAGCTTAGGAGTTAAAGAGACCCAGTACTTC. Its translation: CASSLGVKETQYF.

This chain uses TRBV5-4 with TRBJ1-2, with D uncertain. Germline V lookup: CDR1 SGHNT, CDR2 YYREEE (reference sequence). The germline V and J ends were trimmed by 0 bases and 13 bases, with 10 bases remaining between them. The CDR3 consists of 11 residues. CDR3 bases: TGTGCCAGCAGCTTGGCCGACAAATTCACCTTC. This codes for CASSLADKFTF.

The chain combines TRBV5-1 with TRBJ2-1; TRBD2 agrees at 9 bases. The CDR3 consists of 17 residues. The V and J ends lost 1 base and 8 bases, in that order; junction bases with no gene match: 13. Germline V gene sequence: CDR1 SGHRS, CDR2 YFSETQ. The CDR3 bases are TGCGCCAGCAGCTTGCTTAGTAGCGGGAGAAGTTTCGATGAGCAGTTCTTC. Protein sequence: CASSLLSSGRSFDEQFF. Full variable domain (missing parts from reference TRBV5-1 and TRBJ2-1): KAGVTQTPRYLIKTRGQQVTLSCSPISGHRSVSWYQQTPGQGLQFLFEYFSETQRNKGNFPGRFSGRQFSNSRSEMNVSTLELGDSALYLCASSLLSSGRSFDEQFFGPGTRLTVL.

V is TRBV2 and J is TRBJ1-5, with 7 bases fitting TRBD1. The V segment lost 8 bases and the J segment 2 bases; nucleotides outside the gene matches: 12. This CDR3 spans 16 amino acids. Germline lookup yields CDR1 SNHLY and CDR2 FYNNEI. The CDR3 is CASSLEGAMGNQPQHF. The CDR3 DNA reads as TGTGCCAGCTCTCTCGAGGGGGCGATGGGCAATCAGCCCCAGCATTTT.

The chain employs TRBV21-1 and TRBJ1-3. TRBV21-1 is given as a pseudogene. The CDR3 contains 15 residues. CDR3 in DNA: TGTGCCAGCAGCAAACGTCCGGGGAATGGAAACACCATATATTTT. Its translation: CASSKRPGNGNTIYF.

The chain employs TRBV20-1 and TRBJ2-1; D perhaps matches TRBD1 (5 bases). Germline V gene lookup returns CDR1 DFQATT and CDR2 SNEGSKA (reference sequence). The CDR3 is 16 residues long. V was cut by 3 bases and J by 3 bases, with 18 bases left in between. This CDR3 is CSASLRPGAIYNEQFF. CDR3 DNA: TGCAGTGCTAGTCTTCGGCCTGGGGCGATCTACAATGAGCAGTTCTTC.

V gene TRBV6-6 combines with J gene TRBJ2-7; D is perhaps TRBD2 (6 bases). V gave up 4 bases and J gave up 3 bases, with 10 bases separating them. The CDR3 is 13 amino acids. Germline values: CDR1 MNHNY, CDR2 SVGAGI (reference sequence). This CDR3 reads CASSSDGSYEQYF. CDR3 DNA: TGTGCCAGCAGTTCGGACGGGAGCTACGAGCAGTACTTC.

The chain uses TRBV3-1 (or the pseudogene TRBV3-2) and TRBJ2-2; D is undetermined. V lost 1 base, J lost 6 bases, and 6 bases lay in between. Germline CDR1 is LGHDT and CDR2 is YNNKEL (reference sequence). This CDR3 has 13 amino acids. The CDR3 sequence: CASSQAVPGELFF. The CDR3 bases are TGTGCCAGCAGCCAAGCAGTTCCCGGGGAGCTGTTTTTT.

The rearrangement links TRBV30 to TRBJ2-1; 10 bases match TRBD2. Looked up from germline, CDR1 is GTSNPN and CDR2 is SVGIG (reference sequence). Trimming took 7 bases from V and 4 from J; bases not matched to a gene: 4. The CDR3 runs 13 residues. This CDR3 reads CAYQAGGYNEQFF. CDR3 DNA: TGTGCCTACCAAGCGGGGGGGTACAATGAGCAGTTCTTC. Together with reference TRBV30 and TRBJ2-1, the CDR3 gives the full variable domain: SQTIHQWPATLVQPVGSPLSLECTVEGTSNPNLYWYRQAAGRGLQLLFYSVGIGQISSEVPQNLSASRPQDRQFILSSKKLLLSDSGFYLCAYQAGGYNEQFFGPGTRLTVL.

J is TRBJ2-2 and V is TRBV2, with 7 bases identical to TRBD2. The CDR3 loop spans 14 amino acids. Germline V gene data show CDR1 as SNHLY and CDR2 as FYNNEI. The V and J ends lost 8 bases and 4 bases, in that order; junction bases with no gene match: 7. CDR3: CASRAGIGTGELFF. CDR3 in DNA: TGTGCCAGCCGAGCGGGAATCGGCACCGGGGAGCTGTTTTTT.

V gene TRBV29-1 combines with J gene TRBJ2-7; a weak D match, TRBD2 (7 bases). Germline lookup yields CDR1 SQVTM and CDR2 ANQGSEA. The CDR3 length is 12 residues. V was trimmed by 0 bases and J by 9 bases, leaving 12 bases between them. CDR3 nucleotide sequence: TGCAGCGTTGAAGATCGTGGGGGGGCGCAGTACTTC. Residues: CSVEDRGGAQYF.

J is TRBJ1-2 and V is TRBV18; D unclear. With 0 bases removed from V and 1 base from J, the gap between germline ends came to 6 bases. CDR1 is KGHSH, CDR2 LQKENI, per germline. The CDR3 sequence is 14 residues long. The CDR3 protein is CASSPPASNYGYTF. As DNA, the CDR3 is TGTGCCAGCTCACCACCGGCAAGTAACTATGGCTACACCTTC.

This clone has a single count. The chain links TRBV30 to TRBJ1-5; D is unresolved. Germline-derived CDR1 and CDR2 are GTSNPN and SVGIG (reference sequence). Trimming took off 4 bases at V and 5 bases at J, with 18 bases between the two ends. This CDR3 contains 15 residues. This CDR3 reads CAWTRRTPVYQPQHF. The CDR3, as DNA: TGTGCCTGGACCAGACGGACTCCTGTCTATCAGCCCCAGCATTTT. Full variable domain (rest looked up from reference TRBV30 and TRBJ1-5): SQTIHQWPATLVQPVGSPLSLECTVEGTSNPNLYWYRQAAGRGLQLLFYSVGIGQISSEVPQNLSASRPQDRQFILSSKKLLLSDSGFYLCAWTRRTPVYQPQHFGDGTRLSIL.

This clone was seen only a few times. This chain uses TRBV24-1 with TRBJ1-5; 9 bases align to TRBD1. The germline V gene encodes CDR1 KGHDR and CDR2 SFDVKD. V lost 1 base, J lost 4 bases, and 4 bases stayed unmatched. There are 16 residues in the CDR3. CDR3: CATSDLETGGNQPQHF. The CDR3 DNA reads as TGTGCCACCAGTGATTTAGAGACAGGGGGAAATCAGCCCCAGCATTTT.